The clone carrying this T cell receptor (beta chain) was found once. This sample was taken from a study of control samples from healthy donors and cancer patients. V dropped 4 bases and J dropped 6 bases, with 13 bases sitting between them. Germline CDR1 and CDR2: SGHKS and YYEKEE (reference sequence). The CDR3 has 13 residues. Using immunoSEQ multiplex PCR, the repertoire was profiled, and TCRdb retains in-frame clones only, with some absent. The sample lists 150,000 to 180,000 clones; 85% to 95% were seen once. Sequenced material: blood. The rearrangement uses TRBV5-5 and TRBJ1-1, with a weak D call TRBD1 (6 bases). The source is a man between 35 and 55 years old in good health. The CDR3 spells CASSRPGGSEAFF. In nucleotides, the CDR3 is TGTGCCAGCAGCCGTCCGGGGGGCTCTGAAGCTTTCTTT.